What follows are 17 T cell receptor beta chains derived from one specimen sequenced in a study of blood T cell repertoires in COVID-19. Sequencing used immunoSEQ multiplex PCR; TCRdb keeps in-frame clones, though not all of them. Of about 190,000 clones detected, more than 70% appear once; the ten largest clones hold 7% to 10%. The material sequenced was PBMCs or T cells enriched from blood (not recorded which). All receptors come from a woman aged 30 to 39 who had recovered from COVID-19.

In regard to this clone: One junction end does not reproduce the germline sequence, and a read error may be involved. J is TRBJ2-7 and V is TRBV7-7; no reliable D call. The CDR3 is 18 residues long. Per germline, CDR1 SSHAT and CDR2 FNYEAQ (reference sequence). CDR3 in amino acids: CASSLDPGWAESTYEQYF. As DNA, the CDR3 is TGTGCTAGCAGCTTAGACCCTGGATGGGCAGAAAGTACCTACGAGCAGTACTTC.

V usage is TRBV28 and J usage is TRBJ2-1; 7 bases line up with TRBD2. This CDR3 is 15 amino acids long. CDR1 MDHEN and CDR2 SYDVKM come from the germline V gene. V shed 6 bases and J 6 bases; nucleotides not matched to a gene: 11. The CDR3 loop reads CASSSTSEVRNEQFF. DNA for the CDR3: TGTGCCAGCAGCTCAACTAGCGAGGTACGCAATGAGCAGTTCTTC.

The CDR3 here is CAWSVWATDHSGYTF. Written as DNA, the CDR3 is TGTGCCTGGAGTGTTTGGGCTACTGATCATTCGGGCTACACCTTC. This chain links TRBV30 with TRBJ1-2, with D uncertain. The germline V and J ends were trimmed by 0 bases and 8 bases, with 19 bases remaining between them. Germline V gene data show CDR1 as GTSNPN and CDR2 as SVGIG (reference sequence). This CDR3 has 15 amino acids.

The chain links TRBV2 to TRBJ2-1, with TRBD2 as a possible D gene (5 bases). The CDR3 covers 15 residues. CDR1 is SNHLY and CDR2 is FYNNEI in the germline V gene. V lost 3 bases, J lost 3 bases, and 12 bases lay in between. Written as DNA, the CDR3 is TGTGCCAGCAGTGATGAGGGTTTAATCTACAATGAGCAGTTCTTC. This sequence encodes CASSDEGLIYNEQFF.

V gene TRBV9 combines with J gene TRBJ1-1; weak D call: TRBD1 (6 bases). Per germline, CDR1 SGDLS and CDR2 YYNGEE. Trimming removed 3 bases from V and 4 bases from J, with 13 bases in between. This CDR3 has 14 residues. For the CDR3, the DNA is TGTGCCAGCAGCGCGACCAGGGGTGGCACTGAAGCTTTCTTT. Amino acid sequence: CASSATRGGTEAFF.

This chain links TRBV7-9 with TRBJ1-1, with 9 bases lining up with TRBD1. Germline V gene lookup returns CDR1 SEHNR and CDR2 FQNEAQ (reference sequence). This CDR3 has 17 residues. V lost 6 bases and J lost 6; bases outside the gene matches: 17. CDR3 nucleotide sequence: TGTGCCAGCAGAGGACCCGGGACAGGGAATGGTGTGGCTGAAGCTTTCTTT. It is translated as CASRGPGTGNGVAEAFF.

The chain carries TRBV18 and TRBJ1-5, with no clear D. The CDR3 is 14 amino acids. The germline V and J ends were trimmed by 5 bases and 5 bases, with 13 bases remaining between them. CDR1 is KGHSH, CDR2 LQKENI, per germline. The CDR3 loop is CASSAVPRDQPQHF. The DNA for the CDR3 is TGTGCCAGCTCAGCCGTGCCGAGAGATCAGCCCCAGCATTTT.

The chain couples TRBV5-4 to TRBJ2-3, with D unclear. The CDR3 has 15 residues. Trimming took off 2 bases at V and 6 bases at J, with 16 bases between the two ends. Per germline, CDR1 SGHNT and CDR2 YYREEE (reference sequence). CDR3 protein: CASSFKRPVTDTQYF. The CDR3 DNA follows: TGTGCCAGCAGCTTTAAGCGACCAGTTACCGATACGCAGTATTTT.

This clone is a singleton in its sample. At one end the junction does not follow the germline gene, possibly because of a read error. The genes are TRBV28 and TRBJ2-1; TRBD2 agrees at 11 bases. Germline V gives CDR1 MDHEN, CDR2 SYDVKM. The CDR3 extends over 16 amino acids. The CDR3: CASSLLAGGGINGQFF. The CDR3 region has the DNA TGTGCCAGCAGTTTACTAGCGGGAGGTGGAATCAATGGGCAGTTCTTC.

The V call is TRBV24-1, the J call TRBJ2-2; 9 bases line up with TRBD2. Trimming cost V 0 bases and J 5 bases; bases outside gene matches: 3. CDR3 length: 16 amino acids. Germline assignment: CDR1 KGHDR and CDR2 SFDVKD. CDR3 amino acids: CATSDLRLAGTGELFF. CDR3 bases: TGTGCCACCAGTGATTTGCGGCTAGCGGGAACCGGGGAGCTGTTTTTT.

The V call is TRBV7-9, the J call TRBJ2-3; possibly TRBD2 for D (5 bases). Germline values: CDR1 SEHNR, CDR2 FQNEAQ (reference sequence). V was shortened by 2 bases and J by 0 bases, with 21 bases between the two germline ends. The CDR3 is made up of 19 amino acids. For the CDR3, the DNA is TGTGCCAGCAGCTTATCGTTCGTATTTCGGGAACCTAGCACAGATACGCAGTATTTT. Its protein is CASSLSFVFREPSTDTQYF.

The chain combines TRBV3-1 (or the pseudogene TRBV3-2) with TRBJ1-4; a possible D gene is TRBD1 (6 bases). V lost 2 bases and J lost 8, with 12 bases in between. Germline V CDR1 and CDR2: LGHDT, YNNKEL (reference sequence). The CDR3 contains 14 residues. CDR3 in amino acids: CASSQLDRAEKLFF. The CDR3, as DNA: TGTGCCAGCAGCCAACTGGACAGAGCGGAAAAACTGTTTTTT.

Details on this clone: The sample carries other DNA sequences with the same CDR3. The chain carries TRBV28 and TRBJ2-7; TRBD1 is a possible D gene (6 bases). The CDR3 runs to 14 residues. Germline lookup yields CDR1 MDHEN and CDR2 SYDVKM. Trimming removed 6 bases at V and 3 bases at J, with 15 bases between. The DNA of the CDR3 is TGTGCCAGCAGCCTCAGGGGTGGCATCTACGAGCAGTACTTC. This codes for CASSLRGGIYEQYF.

This clone was seen a handful of times. This chain connects TRBV6-5 to TRBJ1-2; 11 positions agree with TRBD1. Germline V CDR1 and CDR2: MNHEY, SVGAGI. J lost 4 bases, V lost 0 bases, and 4 bases had no gene match. CDR3 size: 16 residues. The CDR3 protein is CASSYSGQGAFYGYTF. Written as DNA, the CDR3 is TGTGCCAGCAGTTACTCCGGACAGGGGGCGTTCTATGGCTACACCTTC.

J is TRBJ1-6 and V is TRBV4-1; D not resolved. The V and J ends lost 6 bases and 9 bases respectively, with 21 bases between them. The germline CDR1 and CDR2 sequences are MGHRA and YSYEKL. The CDR3 spans 16 residues. CDR3 sequence: CASSPTGGKYGSPLHF. CDR3 DNA: TGCGCCAGCAGTCCAACTGGCGGGAAGTATGGTTCACCCCTCCACTTT.

This chain joins TRBV11-2 and TRBJ2-5; 10 nucleotides line up with TRBD2. CDR1 and CDR2 (germline): SGHAT, FQNNGV. After removal of 1 base from V and 5 bases from J, the junction contained 4 bases not matched to a gene. This CDR3 spans 15 amino acids. The CDR3 DNA reads as TGTGCCAGCAGCTTAGCTAGCGGGAGTAGGGAGACCCAGTACTTC. This encodes CASSLASGSRETQYF. The full variable domain, with the rest looked up from reference TRBV11-2 and TRBJ2-5, is EAGVAQSPRYKIIEKRQSVAFWCNPISGHATLYWYQQILGQGPKLLIQFQNNGVVDDSQLPKDRFSAERLKGVDSTLKIQPAKLEDSAVYLCASSLASGSRETQYFGPGTRLLVL.

The chain carries TRBV20-1 and TRBJ2-7; D unresolved. This CDR3 comprises 11 residues. V was trimmed by 0 bases and J by 5 bases, leaving 5 bases between them. CDR1 and CDR2 (germline): DFQATT, SNEGSKA (reference sequence). As DNA, the CDR3 is TGCAGTGCTAGAGATCATCACGAGCAGTACTTC. Amino acid sequence: CSARDHHEQYF.